Listed below are T cell receptor beta chains from one sample, sequenced in a study of shared clonotypes between healthy human individuals. TCRdb keeps only in-frame clones here, not all; method: immunoSEQ multiplex PCR. The sample shows about 1.9 million clones, just over 90% of them seen only once. What was sequenced was naive CD8+ T cells from PBMCs. The receptor source for this set is a man aged 18 to 35 in good health. Some clones in this sample may be carry-over from other donors' samples. The CDR3 runs from the conserved cysteine through the conserved F or W. The D gene is left open where the match is weak. Only part of the rows carry a size: once, few, many, or a class if the clone is expanded.

>.|TRBV9|TRBJ2-1|.
CASSVAVVSYNEQFF
TGTGCCAGCAGCGTAGCGGTGGTCTCCTACAATGAGCAGTTCTTC
>.|TRBV7-9|TRBJ2-1|.
CASRAGASYNEQFF
TGTGCCAGCAGAGCAGGGGCGTCCTACAATGAGCAGTTCTTC
>once|TRBV15|TRBJ1-4|TRBD1
CATSRFSGTEEKLFF
TGTGCCACCAGCAGATTTTCCGGGACAGAGGAAAAACTGTTTTTT
>.|TRBV7-9|TRBJ2-7|.
CASSPKRDRDPESYEQYF
TGTGCCAGCAGCCCCAAAAGGGACCGGGACCCGGAGTCCTACGAGCAGTACTTC
>.|TRBV15|TRBJ1-1|.
CATSRERGNTEAFF
TGTGCCACCAGCAGAGAAAGGGGGAACACTGAAGCTTTCTTT
>.|TRBV6-1|TRBJ1-1|.
CASSEDGGEAFF
TGTGCCAGCAGTGAAGACGGGGGTGAAGCTTTCTTT
>.|TRBV9|TRBJ1-5|TRBD1
CASSLQGGSNQPQHF
TGTGCCAGCAGCCTTCAGGGGGGGAGCAATCAGCCCCAGCATTTT
>once|TRBV27|TRBJ1-3|TRBD1
CATQDRAGGNTIYF
TGTGCCACCCAGGACAGGGCTGGCGGAAACACCATATATTTT
>.|TRBV7-9|TRBJ2-5|TRBD2
CASSPSGGPLETQYF
TGTGCCAGCAGCCCCTCGGGAGGGCCATTGGAGACCCAGTACTTC
>.|TRBV10-3|TRBJ2-1|TRBD2
CAISEPSQREVGYNEQFF
TGTGCCATCAGTGAACCGTCCCAGCGGGAGGTTGGGTACAATGAGCAGTTCTTC
>.|TRBV15|TRBJ2-1|.
CATKDRIYNEQFF
TGTGCCACCAAAGACAGGATCTACAATGAGCAGTTCTTC
>.|TRBV6-4|TRBJ2-7|.
CASSGSGGPFGQYF
TGTGCCAGCAGTGGTAGCGGAGGCCCCTTTGGGCAGTACTTC
>.|TRBV9|TRBJ1-2|.
CASSVDYRGVGRGYTF
TGTGCCAGCAGCGTCGACTACCGGGGTGTCGGGCGTGGCTACACCTTC
>once|TRBV29-1|TRBJ1-1|.
CSVVAGPMNTEAFF
TGCAGCGTTGTCGCAGGCCCCATGAACACTGAAGCTTTCTTT
>.|TRBV10-3|TRBJ2-7|TRBD2
CASRPGTSYEQYF
TGTGCCTCCCGACCCGGGACTAGCTACGAGCAGTACTTC
>once|TRBV4-3|TRBJ1-2|TRBD1
CASSHGLRDRSYGYTF
TGCGCCAGCAGCCATGGGCTCCGGGACAGGAGTTATGGCTACACCTTC
>.|TRBV11-2|TRBJ2-1|TRBD1
CASTDRERDEQFF
TGTGCCAGCACGGACAGGGAGCGCGATGAGCAGTTCTTC
>once|TRBV6-1|TRBJ2-1|.
CASSEGLSNEQFF
TGTGCCAGCAGTGAGGGGTTGAGCAATGAGCAGTTCTTC
>.|TRBV7-9|TRBJ2-5|.
CASSRDRGMETQYF
TGTGCCAGCAGCCGGGACCGCGGGATGGAGACCCAGTACTTC
>.|TRBV5-1|TRBJ1-4|TRBD1
CASSFGTGGENEKLFF
TGCGCCAGCAGCTTTGGTACAGGGGGCGAAAATGAAAAACTGTTTTTT
>.|TRBV28|TRBJ1-1|TRBD1
CASSLLGGGTENTEAFF
TGTGCCAGCAGTTTATTAGGGGGCGGAACGGAGAACACTGAAGCTTTCTTT
>.|TRBV4-1|TRBJ2-7|.
CASSPNPDAFYEQYF
TGCGCCAGCAGTCCTAACCCAGACGCCTTCTACGAGCAGTACTTC
>.|TRBV4-1|TRBJ2-3|TRBD1
CASSTGPGQGATDTQYF
TGCGCCAGCAGCACCGGGCCGGGACAGGGGGCCACAGATACGCAGTATTTT
>.|TRBV19|TRBJ2-5|TRBD1
CASGQGVSVGETQYF
TGTGCCAGCGGCCAGGGGGTTTCTGTGGGAGAGACCCAGTACTTC
>.|TRBV4-2|TRBJ2-3|.
CASSQDLAGSGIRDTQYF
TGTGCCAGCAGCCAAGATCTGGCAGGGTCAGGAATCAGGGATACGCAGTATTTT
>.|TRBV28|TRBJ2-5|TRBD2
CASSTGTSGVVYQETQYF
TGTGCCAGCAGCACCGGGACTAGCGGGGTTGTGTACCAAGAGACCCAGTACTTC
>.|TRBV27|TRBJ1-3|.
CARDRFTGAIYF
TGTGCCAGGGACCGCTTTACTGGGGCCATATATTTT
>.|TRBV29-1|TRBJ2-2|.
CSVPGAANTGELFF
TGCAGCGTGCCAGGGGCGGCGAACACCGGGGAGCTGTTTTTT
>.|TRBV21-1|TRBJ2-3|.
CASTGQEARFYTDTQYF
TGTGCCAGCACGGGACAGGAAGCCCGCTTTTACACAGATACGCAGTATTTT
>.|TRBV19|TRBJ2-3|TRBD2
CASSILGLAGSTDTQYF
TGTGCCAGTAGTATTCTGGGACTAGCGGGGAGCACAGATACGCAGTATTTT
>few|TRBV27|TRBJ1-1|.
CASTLGPSMNTEAFF
TGTGCCAGCACGCTTGGCCCCTCCATGAACACTGAAGCTTTCTTT
>once|TRBV7-9|TRBJ2-7|.
CASSGMAAGEQYF
TGTGCCAGCAGCGGCATGGCCGCGGGGGAGCAGTACTTC
>.|TRBV11-2|TRBJ2-3|TRBD2
CASSLKLAGADTQYF
TGTGCCAGCAGCTTAAAGCTAGCGGGGGCAGATACGCAGTATTTT
>.|TRBV5-4|TRBJ1-2|TRBD1
CASSGGQAVDTF
TGTGCCAGCAGCGGTGGACAGGCGGTAGACACCTTC
>.|TRBV7-2|TRBJ2-3|.
CASSPRGASVGLGTQYF
TGTGCCAGCAGCCCCCGCGGGGCTAGCGTTGGCCTCGGTACGCAGTATTTT
>.|TRBV7-9|TRBJ1-4|TRBD1
CASSLGQGARKYEKLFF
TGTGCCAGCTCACTCGGACAGGGGGCGCGAAAGTATGAAAAACTGTTTTTT
>.|TRBV14|TRBJ2-1|TRBD2
CASSQLLAGGSPSYNEQFF
TGTGCCAGCAGCCAACTACTAGCGGGAGGGAGCCCCTCCTACAATGAGCAGTTCTTC
>.|TRBV29-1|TRBJ2-3|.
CSVAGTLSTDTQYF
TGCAGCGTTGCTGGAACGCTCAGCACAGATACGCAGTATTTT
>.|TRBV4-1|TRBJ2-1|TRBD2
CASAGVLEQFF
TGCGCCAGCGCGGGAGTACTTGAGCAGTTCTTC
>.|TRBV2|TRBJ1-2|.
CASSVTGHSSNYGYTF
TGTGCCAGCAGCGTAACAGGGCACTCGAGCAACTATGGCTACACCTTC
>.|TRBV6-5|TRBJ2-7|.
CASSYSKRPALNEQYF
TGTGCCAGCAGTTACTCGAAGAGGCCAGCTTTAAACGAGCAGTACTTC